One and the same sample provided the 25 T cell receptor beta chains below, sequenced in a study of T cell therapy after organ transplantation. These TCRs are of unknown antigen specificity. Measured with immunoSEQ multiplex PCR; TCRdb has only the in-frame clones, and not every one. Of 20,000 to 25,000 clones in the sample, 84% were seen once. Time point meaning: 20-29 weeks after completion of therapy. Sequenced material: CD8+ T cells from blood, taken after autologous CMV-specific T cell therapy. The receptors shown here come from a human patient who had received a solid organ transplant and had CMV disease. The graft donor may be the source of some T cells.

The J gene is TRBJ1-2, the V gene TRBV7-3, with D unresolved. The germline V gene has CDR1 SGHTA and CDR2 FQGTGA. The CDR3 has 15 residues. V lost 2 bases and J 3 bases, leaving 13 bases between the germline ends. CDR3 sequence reads: CASSLGPGVDYGYTF. The CDR3, as DNA: TGTGCCAGCAGCTTAGGTCCCGGGGTGGACTATGGCTACACCTTC.

The chain employs TRBV6-5 and TRBJ1-4; D perhaps matches TRBD1 (6 bases). Looked up from germline, CDR1 is MNHEY and CDR2 is SVGAGI. V shed 5 bases and J shed 6 bases, with 16 bases lying between them. The CDR3 totals 15 residues. The CDR3 DNA reads as TGTGCCAGCAGTCCCCCGGGGGCTGGGGATGAAAAACTGTTTTTT. Residues: CASSPPGAGDEKLFF.

V and J are TRBV5-5 and TRBJ1-5, with 7 positions matching TRBD1. CDR3 length equals 15 residues. Germline lookup yields CDR1 SGHKS and CDR2 YYEKEE (reference sequence). After removal of 4 bases from V and 3 bases from J, the junction contained 7 bases not matched to a gene. For the CDR3, the DNA is TGTGCCAGCAGCACGGGACAGCTCTCCAATCAGCCCCAGCATTTT. Encoded protein: CASSTGQLSNQPQHF.

This rearrangement joins TRBV28 to TRBJ2-4, with no clear D. This CDR3 has 14 residues. V shed 2 bases and J shed 5 bases, with 10 bases lying between them. Germline CDR1 and CDR2: MDHEN and SYDVKM. This chain's CDR3 is CASSLGVWENIQYF. In DNA form, the CDR3 reads TGTGCCAGCAGTTTAGGGGTGTGGGAAAACATTCAGTACTTC.

The chain links TRBV4-3 to TRBJ2-7, with D perhaps TRBD1 or TRBD2 (5 bases each). Trimming stripped 0 bases from V and 6 bases from J, with 18 bases between. The germline CDR1 and CDR2 sequences are LGHNA and YSLEER. The length of the CDR3 is 16 residues. CDR3 residues: CASSQEWGREFSEQYF. The DNA of the CDR3 is TGCGCCAGCAGCCAAGAATGGGGCAGGGAGTTCTCCGAGCAGTACTTC.

The chain is built from TRBV19 and TRBJ1-5; no clear D. The germline CDR1 and CDR2 sequences are LNHDA and SQIVND (reference sequence). Trimming cost V 7 bases and J 4 bases, with 17 bases left between them. This CDR3 region has 15 residues. The CDR3 sequence is CASKLQDWDNQPQHF. CDR3 nucleotide sequence: TGTGCCAGTAAACTGCAGGATTGGGATAATCAGCCCCAGCATTTT.

The V gene is TRBV19, the J gene TRBJ2-1, with a weak D call TRBD1 (5 bases). The CDR3 consists of 13 residues. Germline CDR1 is LNHDA and CDR2 is SQIVND (reference sequence). V was clipped by 5 bases and J by 5 bases, with 10 bases between them. The CDR3 sequence is CASSLQANNEQFF. The CDR3 coding sequence is TGTGCCAGTAGTTTACAGGCCAACAATGAGCAGTTCTTC.

This chain connects TRBV29-1 to TRBJ2-3; 9 nucleotides line up with TRBD2. The CDR3 is 14 amino acids. With V trimmed by 6 bases and J by 8 bases, 12 bases remained unmatched. In germline, CDR1 is SQVTM, CDR2 ANQGSEA. CDR3 sequence (DNA): TGCAGCGTCCTTACCGGGACTAGCCATGGTACGCAGTATTTT. This sequence encodes CSVLTGTSHGTQYF.

This rearrangement joins TRBV7-3 to TRBJ2-1, with 11 bases lining up with TRBD2. The CDR3 covers 15 residues. Germline loops: CDR1 SGHTA, CDR2 FQGTGA. V lost 4 bases and J lost 4; bases outside the gene matches: 3. The CDR3, as DNA: TGTGCCAGCAGCTCAGGACTAGCGGGTTACAATGAGCAGTTCTTC. Translated, it gives CASSSGLAGYNEQFF.

The V gene is TRBV5-5, the J gene TRBJ2-4, with TRBD2 matching 7 bases. V lost 2 bases to trimming and J lost 5 bases; unmatched junction nucleotides: 7. This CDR3 spans 15 amino acids. Germline V gene data show CDR1 as SGHKS and CDR2 as YYEKEE (reference sequence). The chain's CDR3 is CASSFEWGGENIQYF. The CDR3 DNA reads as TGTGCCAGCAGCTTTGAGTGGGGAGGGGAAAACATTCAGTACTTC.

The gene calls are TRBV9 and TRBJ1-1; D is uncertain. The germline CDR1 and CDR2 sequences are SGDLS and YYNGEE. The CDR3 sequence is 15 residues long. The V end was cut by 4 bases, the J end by 0 bases, with 13 bases between. As DNA, the CDR3 is TGTGCCAGCAGCTTAAGTCTGAGGATGAACACTGAAGCTTTCTTT. This codes for CASSLSLRMNTEAFF.

The chain employs TRBV5-6 and TRBJ2-5, with D perhaps matching TRBD2 (5 bases). The DNA end is a closer match to TRBJ2-7, so the J assignment may be wrong. The CDR3 totals 14 residues. Per germline, CDR1 SGHDT and CDR2 YYEEEE. In DNA, the CDR3 is TGTGCCAGCAGCTTGTTCGTCCGGGACTACGAGCAGTACTTC. Its protein is CASSLFVRDYEQYF.

The J gene is TRBJ1-3, the V gene TRBV7-6, with TRBD1 as a possible D gene (5 bases). The germline CDR1 and CDR2 sequences are SGHVS and FNYEAQ. This CDR3 has 14 amino acids. Between the trimmed V and J ends, which lost 3 bases and 6 bases, there was a span of 12 bases. The CDR3 DNA is TGTGCCAGCAGCTTGGGGGACGGTTTAAACACCATATATTTT. It translates to CASSLGDGLNTIYF.

V usage is TRBV7-2 and J usage is TRBJ2-7; TRBD2 is a possible D gene (7 bases). In germline, CDR1 is SGHTA, CDR2 FQGNSA. Trimming cost V 5 bases and J 4 bases, with 15 bases left between them. There are 14 residues in the CDR3. The CDR3 spells CASSGRGTPYEQYF. CDR3 in DNA: TGTGCCAGCAGCGGGAGGGGGACTCCATACGAGCAGTACTTC.

This chain joins TRBV5-1 and TRBJ2-5; 14 bases are shared with TRBD2. Germline loops: CDR1 SGHRS, CDR2 YFSETQ. The trim removed 4 bases at V and 4 bases at J, leaving 6 bases unmatched. The CDR3 is 16 residues long. The CDR3 nucleotides read TGCGCCAGCAGCGTCGGGACTAGCGGGAGTTCAGAGACCCAGTACTTC. Translating gives CASSVGTSGSSETQYF.

This clone occurred once. This chain uses TRBV11-2 with TRBJ2-1, with D possibly TRBD2 on 6 matching bases. The CDR3 extends over 14 amino acids. Between the trimmed V and J ends, which lost 4 bases and 6 bases, there was a span of 13 bases. Per the germline V gene, CDR1 is SGHAT and CDR2 is FQNNGV. The DNA of the CDR3 is TGTGCCAGCAGCTATGCGGGACTGAGCAATGAGCAGTTCTTC. As protein: CASSYAGLSNEQFF. The full variable domain, rest sourced from reference TRBV11-2 and TRBJ2-1, is EAGVAQSPRYKIIEKRQSVAFWCNPISGHATLYWYQQILGQGPKLLIQFQNNGVVDDSQLPKDRFSAERLKGVDSTLKIQPAKLEDSAVYLCASSYAGLSNEQFFGPGTRLTVL.

The V call is TRBV7-2, the J call TRBJ2-2; 13 bases match TRBD2. CDR1 and CDR2 (germline): SGHTA, FQGNSA. The trim removed 5 bases at V and 5 bases at J, leaving 8 bases unmatched. The CDR3 has 17 amino acids. CDR3 in amino acids: CASSKPGLAGRTGELFF. For the CDR3, the DNA is TGTGCCAGCAGCAAGCCGGGACTAGCGGGACGGACCGGGGAGCTGTTTTTT.

The CDR3 DNA reads TGTGCCAGCAGTTTAGAGGGTCCCTCCTACGAGCAGTACTTC. Protein: CASSLEGPSYEQYF. The chain uses TRBV27 and TRBJ2-7; a weak D match, TRBD2 (5 bases). There are 14 residues in the CDR3. Germline CDR1 and CDR2: MNHEY and SMNVEV (reference sequence). Trimming removed 2 bases from V and 0 bases from J, with 8 bases in between.

The V gene is TRBV7-9, the J gene TRBJ2-1, with no clear D. Germline CDR1 SEHNR, CDR2 FQNEAQ (reference sequence). The CDR3 is 13 residues long. V shed 11 bases and J shed 5 bases, with 16 bases lying between them. DNA of the CDR3: TGTGCCTGCACAGAGCCCCTTAACAATGAGCAGTTCTTC. Translation: CACTEPLNNEQFF.

This clone was counted only a few times. This rearrangement joins TRBV11-2 to TRBJ1-2; a weak D match, TRBD1 (5 bases). Germline V gene lookup returns CDR1 SGHAT and CDR2 FQNNGV. CDR3 length: 13 amino acids. Trimming took 1 base from V and 8 from J, leaving 11 bases between them. The CDR3 nucleotides are TGTGCCAGCAGCTTAGGGGGCGGCGGGGGCTACACCTTC. As protein: CASSLGGGGGYTF. Filled out from reference TRBV11-2 and TRBJ1-2, the complete variable domain reads EAGVAQSPRYKIIEKRQSVAFWCNPISGHATLYWYQQILGQGPKLLIQFQNNGVVDDSQLPKDRFSAERLKGVDSTLKIQPAKLEDSAVYLCASSLGGGGGYTFGSGTRLTVV.

This sequence joins TRBV19 and TRBJ1-5; D is possibly TRBD1 (5 bases). This CDR3 has 11 amino acids. Per germline, CDR1 LNHDA and CDR2 SQIVND (reference sequence). Here the CDR3 reads CAPLRVQPQHF. As DNA, the CDR3 is TGTGCTCCACTCAGGGTGCAGCCCCAGCATTTT.

This clone is termed medium-sized. Other DNA variants within this sample encode the same CDR3. The J gene is TRBJ2-2, the V gene TRBV6-4; D uncertain. The V and J ends lost 2 bases and 3 bases respectively, with 4 bases between them. The CDR3 covers 13 residues. Germline-derived CDR1 and CDR2 are MRHNA and SNTAGT. The CDR3 DNA sequence: TGTGCCAGCAGTGACAGGGACACCGGGGAGCTGTTTTTT. Translated: CASSDRDTGELFF.

The chain recombines TRBV29-1 with TRBJ1-2; tentative D call: TRBD1 (5 bases). The germline V and J ends were trimmed by 7 bases and 1 base, with 19 bases remaining between them. Germline V gene lookup returns CDR1 SQVTM and CDR2 ANQGSEA. The CDR3 consists of 15 residues. The CDR3, as DNA: TGCAGCGCAAACGGAGGGGACTCTTATAACTATGGCTACACCTTC. Its translation: CSANGGDSYNYGYTF.

This clone has only a few counts. The CDR3: CASSLLAESYEQYF. CDR3 in DNA: TGTGCCAGCAGTTTATTGGCAGAATCCTACGAGCAGTACTTC. The chain recombines TRBV27 with TRBJ2-7; D call uncertain. V lost 1 base and J lost 1, with 8 bases in between. The germline V gene has CDR1 MNHEY and CDR2 SMNVEV (reference sequence). The CDR3 sequence is 14 residues long.

The chain joins TRBV13 to TRBJ2-7, with no clear D. Germline V lookup: CDR1 PRHDT, CDR2 FYEKMQ (reference sequence). The V and J ends lost 8 bases and 6 bases respectively, with 11 bases between them. This CDR3 region has 11 residues. CDR3 nucleotide sequence: TGTGCCAGCCGGCTGCGCGGCGAGCAGTACTTC. It specifies CASRLRGEQYF.